The next 17 T cell receptor beta chains were all read from a single sample in a study of blood T cell repertoires in COVID-19. The assay was immunoSEQ multiplex PCR, and TCRdb's table has in-frame clones only and misses some. The sample has 76,000 or so clones, 90% to 95% seen once; the top ten hold approximately 5%. Material for sequencing was peripheral blood. Every receptor here comes from a human donor in a cohort sampled during active COVID-19.

The chain is built from TRBV5-1 and TRBJ2-1, with TRBD1 matching 8 bases. With V trimmed by 7 bases and J by 0 bases, 12 bases remained unmatched. Germline values: CDR1 SGHRS, CDR2 YFSETQ. The CDR3 has 17 amino acids. In DNA, the CDR3 is TGCGCCAGCTATTGGACAGGGTTGGTTTCCTCCTACAATGAGCAGTTCTTC. Amino acid sequence: CASYWTGLVSSYNEQFF.

The rearrangement uses TRBV6-5 and TRBJ2-5; tentative D call: TRBD1 (5 bases). The CDR3 spans 15 residues. Germline CDR1 MNHEY, CDR2 SVGAGI. The V and J ends lost 5 bases and 1 base respectively, with 14 bases between them. DNA of the CDR3: TGTGCCAGCAGTCGGACATGGTCTATCCAAGAGACCCAGTACTTC. It is translated as CASSRTWSIQETQYF.

The chain is built from TRBV30 and TRBJ2-2; 9 bases match TRBD1. V shed 3 bases, J shed 5 bases, and the junction held 4 bases outside the gene matches. Germline loops: CDR1 GTSNPN, CDR2 SVGIG (reference sequence). The CDR3 runs 14 residues. The CDR3 coding sequence is TGTGCCTGGAGACAGGGGGCGCATACCGGGGAGCTGTTTTTT. Its protein product is CAWRQGAHTGELFF.

The CDR3 reads CASNSVNSYEQYF. As DNA, the CDR3 is TGTGCCAGCAATTCAGTGAACTCCTACGAGCAGTACTTC. V gene TRBV6-5 combines with J gene TRBJ2-7; D gene unclear. The CDR3 is 13 amino acids. The V gene lost 7 bases and the J gene lost 0 bases, with 10 bases spanning the gap. In germline, CDR1 is MNHEY, CDR2 SVGAGI.

The chain uses TRBV6-5 and TRBJ1-3, with a weak D call TRBD1 (5 bases). Per the germline V gene, CDR1 is MNHEY and CDR2 is SVGAGI. This CDR3 is built from 14 residues. Trimming cost V 5 bases and J 7 bases, with 15 bases left between them. The CDR3, as DNA: TGTGCCAGCAGTCCCGTACAGGACGGGAACACCATATATTTT. Translating it yields CASSPVQDGNTIYF.

This chain connects TRBV23-1 to TRBJ2-3; D may be TRBD1 (5 bases). TRBV23-1 is reported as an ORF; its role is uncertain. V was shortened by 3 bases and J by 3 bases, with 10 bases between the two germline ends. CDR3 length equals 14 residues. The CDR3 bases are TGCGCCAGCAGTCACAGCAGGGCTACAGATACGCAGTATTTT. Protein: CASSHSRATDTQYF.

The chain carries TRBV10-3 and TRBJ2-6, with TRBD1 matching 9 bases. This CDR3 is 14 amino acids long. In germline, CDR1 is ENHRY, CDR2 SYGVKD. The trim removed 9 bases at V and 4 bases at J, leaving 4 bases unmatched. This CDR3 reads CAIPQGAGANVLTF. The CDR3 nucleotides are TGTGCCATACCACAGGGGGCCGGGGCCAACGTCCTGACTTTC.

This clone was detected once. The V and J genes are TRBV21-1 and TRBJ1-2; the table's TRBD1 call for D was not verified on the DNA. TRBV21-1 is an annotated pseudogene. There are 14 residues in the CDR3. The CDR3 region is CASSKVDRERGYTF. The CDR3 coding sequence is TGTGCCAGCAGCAAAGTTGACAGGGAGAGAGGCTACACCTTC.

The chain joins TRBV11-3 to TRBJ2-7; D possibly corresponds to TRBD1 (5 bases). Germline lookup yields CDR1 SGHNT and CDR2 YENEEA. V lost 6 bases and J lost 7, with 13 bases in between. CDR3 length: 12 residues. CDR3 amino acids: CASRPRPGEQYF. The CDR3 DNA follows: TGTGCCAGCAGGCCGCGCCCAGGGGAGCAGTACTTC.

The chain couples TRBV20-1 to TRBJ1-5; possible D gene TRBD1, 5 bases. There are 12 residues in the CDR3. Trimming cost V 3 bases and J 9 bases, with 12 bases left between them. CDR1 and CDR2 (germline): DFQATT, SNEGSKA (reference sequence). CDR3 DNA: TGCAGTGCTAGTAATAGGGGAGGGCCCCAGCATTTT. Its protein is CSASNRGGPQHF.

The chain has TRBV7-2 and TRBJ2-5; the D gene is possibly TRBD1 (6 bases). Trimming removed 1 base at V and 5 bases at J, with 8 bases between. The CDR3 loop spans 13 amino acids. Germline-derived CDR1 and CDR2 are SGHTA and FQGNSA. This CDR3 reads CASSLDRDETQYF. The CDR3 coding sequence is TGTGCCAGCAGCTTAGACAGGGACGAGACCCAGTACTTC.

The chain has TRBV6-5 and TRBJ1-2, with 8 bases aligning to TRBD1. With V trimmed by 7 bases and J by 5 bases, 9 bases remained unmatched. This CDR3 is built from 14 residues. CDR1 and CDR2 from the germline V gene are MNHEY and SVGAGI. The CDR3 reads CASTRTGTGYGYTF. The CDR3, as DNA: TGTGCCAGCACCCGGACAGGGACCGGGTATGGCTACACCTTC.

The chain employs TRBV15 and TRBJ2-5, with 11 bases matching TRBD2. Germline V gene sequence: CDR1 LNHNV, CDR2 YYDKDF (reference sequence). CDR3 size: 17 residues. The J segment lost 10 bases and the V segment lost 0 bases, leaving 13 bases of the junction unmatched. The CDR3 DNA follows: TGTGCCACCAGCAGAGATTCGATTAGCGGGGGGGCTGTCGGCCAGTACTTC. Translated, it gives CATSRDSISGGAVGQYF. The full variable domain, its missing parts supplied by reference TRBV15 and TRBJ2-5, is DAMVIQNPRYQVTQFGKPVTLSCSQTLNHNVMYWYQQKSSQAPKLLFHYYDKDFNNEADTPDNFQSRRPNTSFCFLDIRSPGLGDTAMYLCATSRDSISGGAVGQYFGPGTRLLVL.

The rearrangement joins TRBV11-2 to TRBJ2-2, with D tentatively TRBD1 (5 bases). The V end was cut by 3 bases, the J end by 4 bases, with 12 bases between. CDR1 and CDR2 from the germline V gene are SGHAT and FQNNGV. The CDR3 is 15 amino acids. In DNA, the CDR3 is TGTGCCAGCAGCTTGCTGGACACCACCACCGGGGAGCTGTTTTTT. It codes for CASSLLDTTTGELFF.

The rearrangement joins TRBV5-6 to TRBJ1-5, with 7 bases identical to TRBD1. With V trimmed by 0 bases and J by 7 bases, 1 base remained unmatched. Germline CDR1 SGHDT, CDR2 YYEEEE. The CDR3 has 13 amino acids. The CDR3: CASSLGRGQPQHF. Written as DNA, the CDR3 is TGTGCCAGCAGCTTGGGCAGGGGGCAGCCCCAGCATTTT. Looking up the rest from reference TRBV5-6 and TRBJ1-5 gives the full variable domain: DAGVTQSPTHLIKTRGQQVTLRCSPKSGHDTVSWYQQALGQGPQFIFQYYEEEERQRGNFPDRFSGHQFPNYSSELNVNALLLGDSALYLCASSLGRGQPQHFGDGTRLSIL.

DNA of the CDR3: TGTGCTAGTGGTTTGGTAGTTGACAGGGGGTACCTGGCTAACTATGGCTACACCTTC. Translating it yields CASGLVVDRGYLANYGYTF. This chain connects TRBV12-5 to TRBJ1-2; 9 bases are a match to TRBD1. V dropped 0 bases and J dropped 0; count of bases not matched to a gene: 11. This CDR3 region has 19 residues. Per the germline V gene, CDR1 is LGHNT and CDR2 is FRNRAP.

The chain has TRBV12-3 or TRBV12-4 and TRBJ2-7; tentative D call: TRBD2 (6 bases). The CDR3 totals 13 residues. The V end lost 5 bases, the J end lost 7 bases, and 15 bases lay between the germline ends. CDR3 sequence reads: CASSLLSEGEQYF. As DNA, the CDR3 is TGTGCCAGCAGTCTCCTCTCGGAGGGAGAGCAGTACTTC.